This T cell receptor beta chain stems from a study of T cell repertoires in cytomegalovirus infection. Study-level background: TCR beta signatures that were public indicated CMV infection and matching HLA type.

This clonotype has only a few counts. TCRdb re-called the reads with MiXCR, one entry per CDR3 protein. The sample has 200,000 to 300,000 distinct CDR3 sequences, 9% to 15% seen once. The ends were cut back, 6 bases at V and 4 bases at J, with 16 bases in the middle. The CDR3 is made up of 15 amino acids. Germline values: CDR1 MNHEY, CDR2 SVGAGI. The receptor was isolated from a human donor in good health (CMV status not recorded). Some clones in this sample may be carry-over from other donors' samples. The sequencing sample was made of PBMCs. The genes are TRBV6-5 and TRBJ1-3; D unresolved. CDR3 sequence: CASRTRTLGGNTIYF. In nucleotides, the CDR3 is TGTGCCAGCAGGACCAGGACTCTGGGGGGAAACACCATATATTTT.